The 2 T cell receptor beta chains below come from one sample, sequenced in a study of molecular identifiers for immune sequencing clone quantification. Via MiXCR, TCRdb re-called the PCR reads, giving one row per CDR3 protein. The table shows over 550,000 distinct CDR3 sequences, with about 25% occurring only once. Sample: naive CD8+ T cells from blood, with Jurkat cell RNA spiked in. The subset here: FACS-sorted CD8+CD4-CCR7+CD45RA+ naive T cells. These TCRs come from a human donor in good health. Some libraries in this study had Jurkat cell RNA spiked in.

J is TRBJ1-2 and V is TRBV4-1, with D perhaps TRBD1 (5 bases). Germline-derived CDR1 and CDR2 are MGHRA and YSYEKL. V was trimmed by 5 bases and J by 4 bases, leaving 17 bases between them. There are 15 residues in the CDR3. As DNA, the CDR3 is TGCGCCAGCAGCGACAGAAGCCTAAATCTCTATGGCTACACCTTC. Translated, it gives CASSDRSLNLYGYTF.

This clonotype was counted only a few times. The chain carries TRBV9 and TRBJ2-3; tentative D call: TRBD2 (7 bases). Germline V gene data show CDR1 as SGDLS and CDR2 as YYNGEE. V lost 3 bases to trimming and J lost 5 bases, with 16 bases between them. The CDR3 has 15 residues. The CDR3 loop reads CASSAFRGAGDTQYF. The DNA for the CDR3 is TGTGCCAGCAGCGCTTTTCGGGGGGCAGGAGATACGCAGTATTTT.